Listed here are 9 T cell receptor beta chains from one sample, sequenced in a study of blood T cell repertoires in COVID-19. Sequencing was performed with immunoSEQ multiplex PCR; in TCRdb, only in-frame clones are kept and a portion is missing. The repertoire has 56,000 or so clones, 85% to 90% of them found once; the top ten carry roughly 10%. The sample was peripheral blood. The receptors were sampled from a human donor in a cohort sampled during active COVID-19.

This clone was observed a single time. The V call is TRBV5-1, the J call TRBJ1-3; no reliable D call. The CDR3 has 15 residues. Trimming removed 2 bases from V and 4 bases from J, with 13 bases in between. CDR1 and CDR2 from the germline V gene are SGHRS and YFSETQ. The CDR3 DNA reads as TGCGCCAGCAGCTTTAGGACTTATAAGGGAAACACCATATATTTT. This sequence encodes CASSFRTYKGNTIYF.

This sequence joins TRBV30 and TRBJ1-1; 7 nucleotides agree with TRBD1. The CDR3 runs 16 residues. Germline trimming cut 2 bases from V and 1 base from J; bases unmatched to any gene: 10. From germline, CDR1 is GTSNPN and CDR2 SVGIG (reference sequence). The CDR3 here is CAWSFPHRGRNTEAFF. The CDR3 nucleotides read TGTGCCTGGAGTTTCCCCCACAGGGGAAGGAACACTGAAGCTTTCTTT. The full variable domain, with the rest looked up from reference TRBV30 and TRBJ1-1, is SQTIHQWPATLVQPVGSPLSLECTVEGTSNPNLYWYRQAAGRGLQLLFYSVGIGQISSEVPQNLSASRPQDRQFILSSKKLLLSDSGFYLCAWSFPHRGRNTEAFFGQGTRLTVV.

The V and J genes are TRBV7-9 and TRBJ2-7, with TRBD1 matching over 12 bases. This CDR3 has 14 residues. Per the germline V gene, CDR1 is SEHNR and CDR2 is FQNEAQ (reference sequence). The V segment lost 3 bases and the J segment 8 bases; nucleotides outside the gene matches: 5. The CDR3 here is CASSLGTGGPKQYF. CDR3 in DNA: TGTGCCAGCAGCTTGGGGACAGGGGGCCCCAAGCAGTACTTC. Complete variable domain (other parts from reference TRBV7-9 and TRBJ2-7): DTGVSQNPRHKITKRGQNVTFRCDPISEHNRLYWYRQTLGQGPEFLTYFQNEAQLEKSRLLSDRFSAERPKGSFSTLEIQRTEQGDSAMYLCASSLGTGGPKQYFGPGTRLTVT.

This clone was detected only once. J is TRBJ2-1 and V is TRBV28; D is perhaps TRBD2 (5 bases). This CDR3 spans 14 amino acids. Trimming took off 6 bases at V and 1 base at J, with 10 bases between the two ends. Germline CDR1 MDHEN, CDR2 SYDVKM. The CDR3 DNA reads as TGTGCCAGCAGGAGACTACCTTCCTACAATGAGCAGTTCTTC. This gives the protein CASRRLPSYNEQFF.

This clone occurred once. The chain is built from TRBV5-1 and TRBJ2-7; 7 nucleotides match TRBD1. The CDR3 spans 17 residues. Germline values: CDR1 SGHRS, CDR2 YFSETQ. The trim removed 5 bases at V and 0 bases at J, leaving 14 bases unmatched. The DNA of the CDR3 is TGCGCCAGCAGACGCCGGGTTGGACAGGACATCTCCTACGAGCAGTACTTC. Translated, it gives CASRRRVGQDISYEQYF.

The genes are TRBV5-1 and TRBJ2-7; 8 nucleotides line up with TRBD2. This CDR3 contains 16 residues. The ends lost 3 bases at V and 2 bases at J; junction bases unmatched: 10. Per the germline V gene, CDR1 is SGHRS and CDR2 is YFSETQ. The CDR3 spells CASSSNRGRRTYEQYF. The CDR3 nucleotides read TGCGCCAGCAGCTCAAACCGCGGGAGGAGAACCTACGAGCAGTACTTC.

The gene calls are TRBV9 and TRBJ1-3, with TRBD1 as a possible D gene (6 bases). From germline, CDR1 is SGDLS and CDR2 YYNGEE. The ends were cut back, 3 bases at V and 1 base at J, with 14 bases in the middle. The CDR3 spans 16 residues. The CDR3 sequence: CASSEGHRLSGNTIYF. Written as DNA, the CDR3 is TGTGCCAGCAGCGAGGGACATCGATTATCTGGAAACACCATATATTTT.

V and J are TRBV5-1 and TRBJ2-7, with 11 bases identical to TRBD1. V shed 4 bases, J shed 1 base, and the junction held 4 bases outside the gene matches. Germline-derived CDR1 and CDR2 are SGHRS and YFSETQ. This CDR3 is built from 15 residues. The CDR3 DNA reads TGCGCCAGCAGCGGCGGGACAGGGGGTTCCTACGAGCAGTACTTC. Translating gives CASSGGTGGSYEQYF.

The CDR3 coding sequence is TGTGCCAGCAGCCCCAGGGGCTACTCTAGCAATCAGCCCCAGCATTTT. This gives the protein CASSPRGYSSNQPQHF. The genes are TRBV28 and TRBJ1-5, with D possibly TRBD1 on 6 matching bases. Trimming removed 6 bases at V and 0 bases at J, with 15 bases between. The CDR3 totals 16 residues. Germline CDR1 is MDHEN and CDR2 is SYDVKM.